This entry concerns a single TCR beta chain. Its antigen is still unknown. Alongside a J-beta primer mix, a sample-barcoded 5' primer served in a second PCR lasting about 7 to 12 cycles. Every cDNA molecule carried a tag from a template-switch adaptor bearing 12 random nucleotides. TCRdb recomputed calls from the 5' RACE reads with MiXCR, one row per CDR3 protein. The sample has hundreds of thousands of distinct CDR3 sequences; about 51% are singletons. These data come from a study of blood T cells in healthy people across ages. Germline V gene lookup returns CDR1 SQVTM and CDR2 ANQGSEA. This CDR3 has 14 residues. With V trimmed by 3 bases and J by 4 bases, 5 bases remained unmatched. Study-wide results and caveats: Total diversity from one million sequenced T cells was likely underestimated.

The origin of this receptor is a woman over 75 in good health. This chain connects TRBV29-1 to TRBJ2-1, with TRBD2 matching 8 bases. Material: blood. CDR3 DNA sequence: TGCAGCGTTGACATAGCGGGGACATACAATGAGCAGTTCTTC. This translates into CSVDIAGTYNEQFF.